The 32 T cell receptor beta chains reported below all come from one sample, sequenced in a study of blood T cell repertoires in COVID-19. Sequencing was performed with immunoSEQ multiplex PCR; in TCRdb, only in-frame clones are kept and a portion is missing. This table has 300,000 to 350,000 clones, about nine tenths appearing once. Sequencing input: peripheral blood. Receptor source: a woman in her thirties with COVID-19, enrolled during active disease.

The chain joins TRBV19 to TRBJ2-5, with 7 bases aligning to TRBD1. Germline V gene sequence: CDR1 LNHDA, CDR2 SQIVND (reference sequence). J was trimmed by 3 bases and V by 6 bases; bases with no gene match: 4. The CDR3 is 13 amino acids. The CDR3 nucleotides read TGTGCCAGTAGCCCCGACAGGGAAGAGACCCAGTACTTC. Translating gives CASSPDREETQYF.

V usage is TRBV5-1 and J usage is TRBJ1-1; 7 bases fit TRBD1. This CDR3 has 14 residues. From germline, CDR1 is SGHRS and CDR2 YFSETQ. V lost 4 bases and J lost 2; bases outside the gene matches: 5. CDR3: CASSEWDSNTEAFF. The CDR3 region has the DNA TGCGCCAGCAGCGAGTGGGACAGCAACACTGAAGCTTTCTTT. The full variable domain, with the rest looked up from reference TRBV5-1 and TRBJ1-1, is KAGVTQTPRYLIKTRGQQVTLSCSPISGHRSVSWYQQTPGQGLQFLFEYFSETQRNKGNFPGRFSGRQFSNSRSEMNVSTLELGDSALYLCASSEWDSNTEAFFGQGTRLTVV.

CDR3 loop: CASSQGRQNEKLFF. DNA for the CDR3: TGTGCCAGCAGCCAAGGCCGACAGAATGAAAAACTGTTTTTT. The chain has TRBV3-1 (or the pseudogene TRBV3-2) and TRBJ1-4; a weak D match, TRBD1 (5 bases). Germline values: CDR1 LGHDT, CDR2 YNNKEL (reference sequence). This CDR3 comprises 14 residues. The ends were cut back, 1 base at V and 5 bases at J, with 8 bases in the middle.

V and J are TRBV6-5 and TRBJ2-7; 11 positions match TRBD2. This CDR3 comprises 15 residues. Trimming at V came to 3 bases and at J to 0 bases, leaving 1 base not matched to a gene. The V gene's germline CDR1 is MNHEY and CDR2 SVGAGI. CDR3 protein: CASSYSGRGSYEQYF. The CDR3 DNA is TGTGCCAGCAGTTATAGCGGGAGGGGCTCCTACGAGCAGTACTTC.

About this clone itself: The DNA is omitted, as the CDR3 cannot be located on it reliably, and the CDR3 follows TCRdb's listing. The chain is built from TRBV24-1 and TRBJ2-5; the table's D gene call, TRBD2, was not cross checked with the DNA. Per the germline V gene, CDR1 is KGHDR and CDR2 is SFDVKD. The CDR3 has 23 amino acids, counting both end residues. The CDR3 is CATSDLVPGLQETQYFSRETQYF.

The rearrangement links TRBV28 to TRBJ2-3; 9 bases match TRBD1. CDR1 and CDR2 (germline): MDHEN, SYDVKM. Losses at the gene ends were 5 bases for V and 6 bases for J; bases not matched to a gene: 9. This CDR3 spans 15 amino acids. CDR3 DNA: TGTGCCAGCAGTCCCTCAGACAGGGGGAGGGATACGCAGTATTTT. It is translated as CASSPSDRGRDTQYF.

The rearrangement links TRBV4-1 to TRBJ2-7; TRBD2 matches at 8 bases. The germline CDR1 and CDR2 sequences are MGHRA and YSYEKL. The CDR3 spans 17 residues. V trimming: 0 bases; J trimming: 7 bases; junction bases outside the gene matches: 14. CDR3 sequence: CASSQDPYSGRGGEQYF. The CDR3, as DNA: TGCGCCAGCAGCCAAGATCCTTACAGCGGGAGAGGGGGGGAGCAGTACTTC.

This chain joins TRBV7-2 and TRBJ1-1, with unresolved D. The CDR3 sequence is 14 residues long. V was clipped by 4 bases and J by 1 base, with 10 bases between them. Germline V gene lookup returns CDR1 SGHTA and CDR2 FQGNSA. CDR3 sequence (DNA): TGTGCCAGCAGCTCCGCCGGGAGGAACACTGAAGCTTTCTTT. This codes for CASSSAGRNTEAFF.

CDR3 loop: CASSQGRGVDTGELFF. CDR3 bases: TGTGCCAGCAGCCAGGGACGCGGGGTAGACACCGGGGAGCTGTTTTTT. The V gene is TRBV3-1 (or the pseudogene TRBV3-2), the J gene TRBJ2-2; tentative D call: TRBD2 (6 bases). V lost 3 bases to trimming and J lost 3 bases, with 14 bases between them. The V gene's germline CDR1 is LGHDT and CDR2 YNNKEL (reference sequence). The CDR3 is made up of 16 amino acids.

This chain joins TRBV5-1 and TRBJ2-3; 13 bases line up with TRBD2. Trimming at V came to 3 bases and at J to 5 bases, leaving 6 bases not matched to a gene. The CDR3 covers 16 residues. The germline gives CDR1 SGHRS, CDR2 YFSETQ. CDR3 bases: TGCGCCAGCAGCTCCGGACTAGCGGGAGAGGTAGATACGCAGTATTTT. This translates into CASSSGLAGEVDTQYF.

This sequence joins TRBV19 and TRBJ2-1, with 8 positions matching TRBD2. The CDR3 length is 14 residues. V lost 8 bases and J lost 0; bases outside the gene matches: 3. Germline V lookup: CDR1 LNHDA, CDR2 SQIVND (reference sequence). In DNA form, the CDR3 reads TGTGCCAGTCGCGGGAGGAGCTCCTACAATGAGCAGTTCTTC. It encodes CASRGRSSYNEQFF.

The J gene is TRBJ2-3, the V gene TRBV30, with D possibly TRBD2 on 5 matching bases. V was trimmed by 2 bases and J by 1 base, leaving 13 bases between them. Germline CDR1 and CDR2: GTSNPN and SVGIG (reference sequence). CDR3 length: 15 amino acids. CDR3: CAWSPGKLRTDTQYF. The CDR3 nucleotides read TGTGCCTGGAGTCCCGGGAAACTTCGCACAGATACGCAGTATTTT.

The chain carries TRBV5-1 and TRBJ2-7; no definite D call. V lost 0 bases and J 4 bases, leaving 11 bases between the germline ends. This CDR3 contains 14 residues. The germline V gene has CDR1 SGHRS and CDR2 YFSETQ. The CDR3 loop is CASSLDPGWYEQYF. The CDR3 coding sequence is TGCGCCAGCAGCTTGGACCCGGGTTGGTACGAGCAGTACTTC. The entire variable domain, with the rest obtained from reference TRBV5-1 and TRBJ2-7, is as follows: KAGVTQTPRYLIKTRGQQVTLSCSPISGHRSVSWYQQTPGQGLQFLFEYFSETQRNKGNFPGRFSGRQFSNSRSEMNVSTLELGDSALYLCASSLDPGWYEQYFGPGTRLTVT.

This chain connects TRBV4-3 to TRBJ1-2; TRBD1 is a possible D gene (5 bases). Deletions cut 0 bases from V and 2 bases from J, with 19 bases between. The CDR3 is 18 residues long. The germline CDR1 and CDR2 sequences are LGHNA and YSLEER. In DNA, the CDR3 is TGCGCCAGCAGCCAAGAAGCCCGGTCCGGGGGACCGAACTATGGCTACACCTTC. It translates to CASSQEARSGGPNYGYTF.

V is TRBV27 and J is TRBJ2-1, with a possible D match to TRBD2 (5 bases). Looked up from germline, CDR1 is MNHEY and CDR2 is SMNVEV (reference sequence). The ends were cut back, 3 bases at V and 7 bases at J, with 10 bases in the middle. The CDR3 runs to 13 residues. In DNA form, the CDR3 reads TGTGCCAGCAGTTTTTTTCGAGGGAATGAGCAGTTCTTC. This encodes CASSFFRGNEQFF.

The table lists this clone with a count of one. The V gene is TRBV7-3, the J gene TRBJ2-1; 10 positions match TRBD2. V lost 1 base and J lost 7; bases outside the gene matches: 7. The CDR3 totals 16 residues. Looked up from germline, CDR1 is SGHTA and CDR2 is FQGTGA. The CDR3 is CASSLMLAGEGNEQFF. CDR3 coding DNA: TGTGCCAGCAGCTTAATGCTAGCGGGAGAGGGGAATGAGCAGTTCTTC.

The chain is built from TRBV29-1 and TRBJ1-2; 9 nucleotides match TRBD1. The CDR3 runs to 13 residues. Germline CDR1 is SQVTM and CDR2 is ANQGSEA. Trimming removed 3 bases from V and 8 bases from J; junction bases left unmatched: 7. The CDR3 bases are TGCAGCGTTGACAGACAGGGGGTTACGGGCTACACCTTC. Protein product: CSVDRQGVTGYTF.

The gene calls are TRBV7-9 and TRBJ2-3; 8 nucleotides match TRBD1. In germline, CDR1 is SEHNR, CDR2 FQNEAQ (reference sequence). Trimming removed 5 bases from V and 3 bases from J; junction bases left unmatched: 7. The CDR3 runs 15 residues. DNA for the CDR3: TGTGCCAGCAGCGTGAGTGGACAGGGAACAGATACGCAGTATTTT. Translating it yields CASSVSGQGTDTQYF.

This chain uses TRBV13 with TRBJ2-2; the D gene is possibly TRBD2 (6 bases). The CDR3 has 16 amino acids. V shed 5 bases and J shed 6 bases, with 19 bases lying between them. Germline CDR1 and CDR2: PRHDT and FYEKMQ (reference sequence). The CDR3 DNA reads as TGTGCCAGCAGCCCCCGACTAGACAGATCTCCCGGGGAGCTGTTTTTT. This sequence encodes CASSPRLDRSPGELFF.

The CDR3 reads CASNSGRGEQYF. The CDR3 DNA sequence: TGCGCCAGCAATTCCGGGAGGGGCGAGCAGTACTTC. This sequence joins TRBV4-1 and TRBJ2-7; 8 positions agree with TRBD2. There are 12 residues in the CDR3. Germline trimming cut 7 bases from V and 6 bases from J; bases unmatched to any gene: 5. CDR1 is MGHRA, CDR2 YSYEKL, per germline.

The rearrangement links TRBV7-2 to TRBJ1-4; 8 bases are a match to TRBD1. The ends lost 4 bases at V and 7 bases at J; junction bases unmatched: 8. Germline values: CDR1 SGHTA, CDR2 FQGNSA. This CDR3 spans 15 amino acids. The CDR3 here is CASSSPGTGFEKLFF. CDR3 in DNA: TGTGCCAGCAGCTCCCCCGGGACAGGCTTTGAAAAACTGTTTTTT.

In its sample, this clone was seen once. The chain is built from TRBV30 and TRBJ1-3; D gene unclear. The length of the CDR3 is 14 residues. Trimming cost V 1 base and J 0 bases, with 7 bases left between them. Germline lookup yields CDR1 GTSNPN and CDR2 SVGIG (reference sequence). CDR3 coding DNA: TGTGCCTGGAGTGGTGGCCACTCTGGAAACACCATATATTTT. Its translation: CAWSGGHSGNTIYF.

V and J are TRBV19 and TRBJ2-4; 7 nucleotides match TRBD1. Trimming cost V 6 bases and J 3 bases; bases outside gene matches: 8. This CDR3 spans 15 amino acids. CDR1 is LNHDA and CDR2 is SQIVND in the germline V gene (reference sequence). CDR3 in DNA: TGTGCCAGTAGCAATCCCGGGACAGTCAAAAACATTCAGTACTTC. Translation gives CASSNPGTVKNIQYF.

The V gene is TRBV5-1, the J gene TRBJ1-3; TRBD1 agrees at 7 bases. The germline V gene has CDR1 SGHRS and CDR2 YFSETQ. This CDR3 has 16 amino acids. V lost 0 bases to trimming and J lost 0 bases; unmatched junction nucleotides: 3. Here the CDR3 reads CASSLGQGHSGNTIYF. CDR3 nucleotides: TGCGCCAGCAGCTTGGGACAGGGTCACTCTGGAAACACCATATATTTT.

A word on this clone: The final CDR3 position lacks the conserved phenylalanine or tryptophan, pointing to a likely read error. No DNA is shown, since the ends of the CDR3 on it are uncertain; the CDR3 is the one TCRdb lists. The chain recombines TRBV7-9 with TRBJ2-7; the tabulated D call, TRBD1, remains unverified against the DNA. The CDR3 is 13 residues long, counting both termini. The germline gives CDR1 SEHNR, CDR2 FQNEAQ (reference sequence). The CDR3: CASSLAGRAGFGI.

In its sample, this clone was seen once. The rearrangement joins TRBV18 to TRBJ2-7, with D maybe TRBD2 (5 bases). V dropped 4 bases and J dropped 12 bases, with 13 bases sitting between them. Germline CDR1 KGHSH, CDR2 LQKENI. CDR3 length: 11 amino acids. The CDR3 reads CASSLLEQTYF. The CDR3 DNA follows: TGTGCCAGCTCACTACTAGAGCAGACGTACTTC.

V and J are TRBV6-5 and TRBJ1-2, with 7 bases fitting TRBD1. Germline CDR1 MNHEY, CDR2 SVGAGI. V lost 7 bases to trimming and J lost 4 bases; unmatched junction nucleotides: 6. This CDR3 has 13 residues. This CDR3 reads CASTPGQIYGYTF. CDR3 coding DNA: TGTGCCAGCACCCCGGGACAGATCTATGGCTACACCTTC.

The J gene is TRBJ2-7, the V gene TRBV27, with a weak D call TRBD1 (5 bases). V was clipped by 3 bases and J by 0 bases, with 9 bases between them. CDR1 is MNHEY, CDR2 SMNVEV, per germline (reference sequence). The CDR3 sequence is 14 residues long. CDR3 residues: CASSLKDTSYEQYF. The CDR3 nucleotides are TGTGCCAGCAGTTTGAAGGACACCTCCTACGAGCAGTACTTC.

The V gene is TRBV28, the J gene TRBJ2-2; 10 positions agree with TRBD1. After removal of 6 bases from V and 4 bases from J, the junction contained 8 bases not matched to a gene. Germline assignment: CDR1 MDHEN and CDR2 SYDVKM. CDR3 length: 16 amino acids. The CDR3 loop reads CASSLRDRGRTGELFF. CDR3 bases: TGTGCCAGCAGCCTCCGGGACAGGGGACGCACCGGGGAGCTGTTTTTT.

The chain joins TRBV2 to TRBJ2-7, with TRBD1 matching over 11 bases. CDR1 and CDR2 from the germline V gene are SNHLY and FYNNEI. Losses at the gene ends were 3 bases for V and 1 base for J; bases not matched to a gene: 2. This CDR3 has 15 amino acids. DNA for the CDR3: TGTGCCAGCAGTGATGGACAGGGGGCGTCCTACGAGCAGTACTTC. It yields the protein CASSDGQGASYEQYF.

This chain connects TRBV19 to TRBJ1-5; D possibly corresponds to TRBD1 (6 bases). The length of the CDR3 is 13 residues. V was pared by 5 bases and J by 4 bases, with 9 bases between. Germline loops: CDR1 LNHDA, CDR2 SQIVND (reference sequence). The CDR3 DNA follows: TGTGCCAGTAGTCCGGACAGAAATCAGCCCCAGCATTTT. Protein product: CASSPDRNQPQHF.

The genes are TRBV27 and TRBJ1-4; a weak D match, TRBD1 (5 bases). The germline gives CDR1 MNHEY, CDR2 SMNVEV (reference sequence). The CDR3 covers 18 residues. Trimming left V 3 bases short and J 1 base short, with 18 bases between. As DNA, the CDR3 is TGTGCCAGCAGTTTTACCGGGGAACGGGGGAGAACTAATGAAAAACTGTTTTTT. Amino acids: CASSFTGERGRTNEKLFF.